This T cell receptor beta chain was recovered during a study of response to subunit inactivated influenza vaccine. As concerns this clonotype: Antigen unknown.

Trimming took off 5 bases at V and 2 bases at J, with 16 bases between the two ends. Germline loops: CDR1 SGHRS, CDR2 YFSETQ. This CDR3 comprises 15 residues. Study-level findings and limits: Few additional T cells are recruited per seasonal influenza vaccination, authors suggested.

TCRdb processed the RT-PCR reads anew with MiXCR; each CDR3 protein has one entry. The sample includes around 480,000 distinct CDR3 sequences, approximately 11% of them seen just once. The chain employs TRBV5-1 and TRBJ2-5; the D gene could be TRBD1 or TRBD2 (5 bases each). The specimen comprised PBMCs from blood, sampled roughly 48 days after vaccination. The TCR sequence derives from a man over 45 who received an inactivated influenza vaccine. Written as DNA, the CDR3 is TGCGCCAGCAGTACTCTACTGGGACCACAAGAGACCCAGTACTTC. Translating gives CASSTLLGPQETQYF.